Listed below are T cell receptor beta chains from one sample, sequenced in a study of cytomegalovirus exposure and HLA in healthy donors. Sequencing was performed with immunoSEQ multiplex PCR; in TCRdb, only in-frame clones are kept and a portion is missing. Among 200,000 to 300,000 clones listed, around 87% were seen once. Sequenced input: PBMCs. The receptors stem from a man aged 18-30 years in good health and CMV-seronegative. CDR3s include the opening cysteine and the closing phenylalanine or tryptophan. The order of the fields is J gene, D gene, clone size, V gene, CDR3 protein, CDR3 DNA. The D gene is left open where the match is weak. Clone sizes are given selectively: once, few, many, or a class where the clone is expanded.

j_call: TRBJ1-2; d_call: TRBD1; clone_size: NA; v_call: TRBV29-1; cdr3_aa: CSVTGGYGYTF; cdr3_nt: TGCAGCGTGACAGGGGGCTATGGCTACACCTTC
j_call: TRBJ2-2; d_call: NA; clone_size: few; v_call: TRBV28; cdr3_aa: CASSLFRSGVLTGELFF; cdr3_nt: TGTGCCAGCAGTTTATTTCGTTCAGGGGTCCTTACCGGGGAGCTGTTTTTT
j_call: TRBJ1-1; d_call: TRBD1; clone_size: NA; v_call: TRBV6-6; cdr3_aa: CASSRDRLTEAFF; cdr3_nt: TGTGCCAGCAGCAGGGACAGACTAACTGAAGCTTTCTTT
j_call: TRBJ1-1; d_call: TRBD1; clone_size: NA; v_call: TRBV5-4; cdr3_aa: CASSRDSPETVNTEAFF; cdr3_nt: TGTGCCAGCAGCCGGGACAGCCCCGAAACCGTTAACACTGAAGCTTTCTTT
j_call: TRBJ2-5; d_call: NA; clone_size: few; v_call: TRBV6-1; cdr3_aa: CASSFGQSETQYF; cdr3_nt: TGTGCCAGCAGTTTTGGACAGTCTGAGACCCAGTACTTC
j_call: TRBJ2-2; d_call: NA; clone_size: NA; v_call: TRBV2; cdr3_aa: CASSERLAGELFF; cdr3_nt: TGTGCCAGCAGTGAAAGGCTAGCCGGGGAGCTGTTTTTT
j_call: TRBJ2-2; d_call: TRBD1; clone_size: NA; v_call: TRBV5-1; cdr3_aa: CASSSQGASTGELFF; cdr3_nt: TGCGCCAGCAGCTCACAGGGGGCCAGCACCGGGGAGCTGTTTTTT
j_call: TRBJ2-7; d_call: NA; clone_size: NA; v_call: TRBV27; cdr3_aa: CASSLSPGTNTYEQYF; cdr3_nt: TGTGCCAGCAGTTTATCTCCCGGGACAAATACCTACGAGCAGTACTTC
j_call: TRBJ2-7; d_call: TRBD2; clone_size: NA; v_call: TRBV4-3; cdr3_aa: CASSQDRLAGGRVHEQYF; cdr3_nt: TGCGCCAGCAGCCAAGATCGGCTAGCGGGAGGAAGGGTCCACGAGCAGTACTTC
j_call: TRBJ2-1; d_call: TRBD2; clone_size: NA; v_call: TRBV11-2; cdr3_aa: CASSLSLAGADEQFF; cdr3_nt: TGTGCCAGCAGCTTAAGTCTAGCGGGAGCGGATGAGCAGTTCTTC
j_call: TRBJ2-7; d_call: NA; clone_size: few; v_call: TRBV6-5; cdr3_aa: CASSYRRYYEQYF; cdr3_nt: TGTGCCAGCAGTTACCGGAGATACTACGAGCAGTACTTC
j_call: TRBJ2-5; d_call: NA; clone_size: NA; v_call: TRBV28; cdr3_aa: CASSSGVLETQYF; cdr3_nt: TGTGCCAGCAGTTCGGGGGTGTTGGAGACCCAGTACTTC
j_call: TRBJ2-1; d_call: TRBD1; clone_size: once; v_call: TRBV5-1; cdr3_aa: CASSWFLQGALGNEQFF; cdr3_nt: TGCGCCAGCAGCTGGTTCCTCCAGGGGGCACTAGGAAATGAGCAGTTCTTC
j_call: TRBJ2-1; d_call: TRBD2; clone_size: NA; v_call: TRBV6-5; cdr3_aa: CASNGGGYNEQFF; cdr3_nt: TGTGCCAGCAACGGGGGGGGTTACAATGAGCAGTTCTTC
j_call: TRBJ1-2; d_call: NA; clone_size: NA; v_call: TRBV13; cdr3_aa: CASSFHRVGLFYGYTF; cdr3_nt: TGTGCCAGCAGCTTCCACCGGGTAGGTCTCTTCTATGGCTACACCTTC